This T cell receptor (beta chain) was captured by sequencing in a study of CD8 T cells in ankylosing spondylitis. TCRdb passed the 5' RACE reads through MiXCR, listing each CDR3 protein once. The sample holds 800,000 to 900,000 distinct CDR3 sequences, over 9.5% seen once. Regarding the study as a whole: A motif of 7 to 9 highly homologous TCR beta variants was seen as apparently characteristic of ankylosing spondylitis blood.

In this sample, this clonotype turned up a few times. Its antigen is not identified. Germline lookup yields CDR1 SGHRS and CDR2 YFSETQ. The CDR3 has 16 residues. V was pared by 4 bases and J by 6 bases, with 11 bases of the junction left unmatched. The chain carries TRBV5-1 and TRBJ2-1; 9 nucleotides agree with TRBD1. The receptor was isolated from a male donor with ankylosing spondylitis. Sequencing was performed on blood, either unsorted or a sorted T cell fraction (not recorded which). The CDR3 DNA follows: TGCGCCAGCAGCCTCACCGGGACAGGGTTACGCAATGAGCAGTTCTTC. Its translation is CASSLTGTGLRNEQFF.